The present T cell receptor beta chain was sequenced within a study of CD8 T cells in Susac syndrome. From blood CD8+ and CD4+ T cells, the TCR beta chain was sequenced. The RNA, roughly 0.45 to 1 ug, was put through reverse transcription using random hexamers. With immunoSEQ multiplex PCR, TCR beta CDR3 was amplified across 54 Vbeta and 13 Jbeta. One entry per CDR3 protein, called by TCRdb with MiXCR from the immunoSEQ multiplex PCR reads. The repertoire consists of just over 150,000 distinct CDR3 sequences, with about 94% occurring once and the leading ten covering more than 0.2%. This CDR3 is 15 amino acids long. Germline V gene data show CDR1 as LNHDA and CDR2 as SQIVND (reference sequence). V shed 3 bases and J shed 2 bases, with 11 bases lying between them.

The receptor was isolated from a human donor with multiple sclerosis. The chain is built from TRBV19 and TRBJ1-5; tentatively, D is TRBD1 (5 bases). What was sequenced was CD8+ T cells from PBMCs. The CDR3 DNA follows: TGTGCCAGTAGTATGGCCCTCAGGGGCAATCAGCCCCAGCATTTT. Translating it yields CASSMALRGNQPQHF.